These 10 T cell receptor beta chains were all obtained from the same sample, sequenced in a study of T cell responses to AZD1222 COVID-19 vaccine (dated by TCRdb to the early 2020s). The sample's time point, from its label and the paper: baseline before first vaccination. The library was produced with the immunoSEQ multiplex PCR assay. TCRdb mirrors the immuneACCESS table, restricted to in-frame sequences. Some clones are absent from its copies; in checked studies, under half trace to an unresolved V gene, and the reason for the others is unknown. The sample contains 110,000 to 150,000 clones, around nine tenths of them found a single time. The biggest ten clones account for roughly 3.2% of the sample. This specimen consisted of peripheral blood, obtained on day 0 of AZD1222 vaccination. The receptors derive from an adult in good health.

This clone was recorded once. CDR3 bases: TGTGCCAGCAGTTTATGGGACACCTCGAACACTGAAGCTTTCTTT. Encoded protein: CASSLWDTSNTEAFF. The chain joins TRBV28 to TRBJ1-1, with a weak D call TRBD1 (5 bases). This CDR3 is built from 15 residues. V was cut by 0 bases and J by 1 base, with 9 bases left in between. In germline, CDR1 is MDHEN, CDR2 SYDVKM.

This rearrangement joins TRBV4-3 to TRBJ2-1; 16 nucleotides line up with TRBD2. The junction had 8 bases not matched to a gene; V was cut back by 5 bases and J by 7 bases. Germline lookup yields CDR1 LGHNA and CDR2 YSLEER. The CDR3 consists of 17 residues. The CDR3 protein is CASSGGLAGGPGNEQFF. DNA of the CDR3: TGCGCCAGCAGCGGGGGACTAGCGGGAGGGCCTGGGAATGAGCAGTTCTTC.

This clone was seen a handful of times. The chain combines TRBV10-3 with TRBJ1-2, with D unresolved. The CDR3 loop spans 14 amino acids. Trimming removed 11 bases at V and 2 bases at J, with 18 bases between. Germline CDR1 ENHRY, CDR2 SYGVKD. The CDR3 sequence is CASMGRFQNYGYTF. Written as DNA, the CDR3 is TGTGCCTCCATGGGCAGATTTCAAAACTATGGCTACACCTTC.

This clone was recorded only once. This chain joins TRBV7-2 and TRBJ2-1; no reliable D call. V was clipped by 4 bases and J by 4 bases, with 11 bases between them. The germline V gene has CDR1 SGHTA and CDR2 FQGNSA. This CDR3 has 14 amino acids. This CDR3 is CASSSLRSYNEQFF. The CDR3 DNA follows: TGTGCCAGCAGCTCGTTAAGATCTTACAATGAGCAGTTCTTC.

The V gene is TRBV11-2, the J gene TRBJ1-2; D is unclear. This CDR3 is 15 amino acids long. V was cut by 4 bases and J by 1 base, with 13 bases left in between. Germline V gene lookup returns CDR1 SGHAT and CDR2 FQNNGV. CDR3 in amino acids: CASSSSATNNYGYTF. The CDR3 DNA sequence: TGTGCCAGCAGCTCATCTGCGACTAATAACTATGGCTACACCTTC.

This chain joins TRBV11-2 and TRBJ2-7; D assignment may be TRBD1 or TRBD2 (5 bases each). Per germline, CDR1 SGHAT and CDR2 FQNNGV. CDR3 size: 15 residues. V was pared by 8 bases and J by 0 bases, with 17 bases between. In nucleotides, the CDR3 is TGTGCCAGCGCCTCGATGGGGGTTAGCTCCTACGAGCAGTACTTC. Protein product: CASASMGVSSYEQYF.

This clone has a single count. The rearrangement uses TRBV5-6 and TRBJ2-2; possibly TRBD1 or TRBD2 for D (5 bases each). The CDR3 consists of 16 residues. Germline lookup yields CDR1 SGHDT and CDR2 YYEEEE. Trimming pared 1 base from V and 5 bases from J, leaving 15 bases between. The CDR3 DNA reads as TGTGCCAGCAGCTTGTGGGGCGGGCGCTTAACCGGGGAGCTGTTTTTT. It yields the protein CASSLWGGRLTGELFF.

This clone came up once. The genes are TRBV13 and TRBJ1-1; D ambiguous. Looked up from germline, CDR1 is PRHDT and CDR2 is FYEKMQ (reference sequence). The V gene lost 1 base and the J gene lost 11 bases, with 14 bases spanning the gap. The CDR3 is made up of 13 amino acids. The CDR3 protein is CASSLVYGQTAFF. As DNA, the CDR3 is TGTGCCAGCAGCTTAGTATACGGGCAGACGGCTTTCTTT.

This clone was counted a single time. The chain joins TRBV10-3 to TRBJ2-2; 12 bases are a match to TRBD2. V lost 2 bases to trimming and J lost 7 bases; unmatched junction nucleotides: 2. CDR1 is ENHRY and CDR2 is SYGVKD in the germline V gene. CDR3 length: 15 amino acids. CDR3 sequence reads: CAISEPGLAGGELFF. DNA for the CDR3: TGTGCCATCAGTGAGCCGGGACTAGCGGGCGGGGAGCTGTTTTTT.

This clone was seen only once. The chain employs TRBV7-8 and TRBJ1-1, with unresolved D. This CDR3 contains 13 residues. Trimming removed 5 bases from V and 3 bases from J, with 10 bases in between. Per the germline V gene, CDR1 is SGHVS and CDR2 is FQNEAQ. The CDR3 bases are TGTGCCAGCAGCCCCCGTCGAGACACTGAAGCTTTCTTT. Protein product: CASSPRRDTEAFF.